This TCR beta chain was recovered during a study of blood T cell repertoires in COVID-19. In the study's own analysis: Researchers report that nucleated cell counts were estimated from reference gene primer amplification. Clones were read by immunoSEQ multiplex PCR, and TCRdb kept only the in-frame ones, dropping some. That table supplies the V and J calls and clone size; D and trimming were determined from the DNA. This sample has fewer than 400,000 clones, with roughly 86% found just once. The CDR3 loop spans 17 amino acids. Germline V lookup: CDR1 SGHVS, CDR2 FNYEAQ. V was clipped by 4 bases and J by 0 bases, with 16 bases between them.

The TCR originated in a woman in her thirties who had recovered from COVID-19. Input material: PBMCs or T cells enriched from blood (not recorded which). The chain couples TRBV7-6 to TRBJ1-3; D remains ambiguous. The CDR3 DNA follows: TGTGCCAGCAGCTCCTACGCCGGGTCGAGCTCTGGAAACACCATATATTTT. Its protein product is CASSSYAGSSSGNTIYF.